This TCR beta chain stems from a study of graft-versus-host responses after intestinal transplantation listed by TCRdb under 2021. Broadly, across the study: Multivisceral, liver-intestinal, or isolated intestinal transplants were received by the recipients. Every recipient was given anti-thymocyte globulin induction, followed by around three years of maintenance tacrolimus and steroids. Bulk TCR-beta CDR3 sequencing was used to track graft-versus-host and host-versus-graft alloreactive T cell clones in the graft, circulation and bone marrow after intestinal transplantation. To identify alloreactive clones, pre-transplant mixed lymphocyte reaction products were sequenced and then compared with unstimulated pre-transplant donor and recipient T cells. The cohort enrolled under 30 intestinal transplant recipients, one of whom was a retransplant, and a few patients without pretransplant specimens were excluded. Donor T cell macrochimerism was defined as a peak of at least 4% donor T cells among recipient peripheral blood mononuclear cells. Rather than being sequenced by the commercial service, samples from three later patients were sequenced in-house on an Illumina MiSeq and processed with MiXCR. Findings and caveats that apply to the study as a whole: The relatively low number and heterogeneity of intestinal transplant patients limited the conclusions. Early after transplant, declines in HvG clones were associated with peak levels of circulating GvH clones. GvH clones were detected in recipient bone marrow, and some appeared earlier in ileal mucosa or blood, consistent with an intestinal mucosal origin. In the allografts of patients with donor T cell macrochimerism, GvH to HvG T cell clonal ratios were high.

With regard to this clone: The specificity of this receptor is unknown. It has no much larger one-base neighbor in the sample; base qualities were not kept.

Receptor libraries were prepared by the immunoSEQ multiplex PCR assay. For most patients, genomic DNA was isolated with the Qiagen DNeasy Blood and Tissue Kit and shipped frozen to Adaptive Biotechnologies for TCR sequencing. For most patients, high-throughput TCR-beta CDR3 sequencing of genomic DNA was performed by Adaptive Biotechnologies. The published analysis was carried out like this. Adaptive's ImmunoSEQ software was the source of the TCR sequencing data for about 17 patients, while a few other patients were processed with MiXCR and VDJtools. To correct CD4 versus CD8 sorting errors, sequences present in both subsets at a frequency ratio below 5:1 were removed. Because the origin of CDR3 nucleotide sequences shared between donor and recipient could not be assigned, those sequences were removed. Alloreactive clones required at least 2-fold expansion over unstimulated cells and minimum CFSE-low frequency of 0.002% (template counts) or 0.001% (read counts). A clone was considered mappable if detected in the sequenced pre-transplant spleen, lymph node, or MLR CFSE-low populations of the donor or recipient. Cumulative frequency of alloreactive clones was calculated as a percentage of all sequences weighted by copy number. TCRdb limited this immuneACCESS table to in-frame rearrangements with V and J called. A share of clones is missing; checked studies link under half to unresolved V genes, and the rest is unexplained. V and J calls and clone size are copied from that table; D and trimming were computed from the DNA. This sample is represented by 99,000 or so clones; more than 75% of them were singletons. In total, the top ten clones hold roughly 0.9% of the sample.

Trimming accounts for 0 bases at V and 7 bases at J, while the number of junction bases matched to no gene is 9. The CDR3 numbers 16 residues from cysteine through phenylalanine. The retained sequence is limited to the CDR3, 48 bases, with the frame set at the first base. The germline V gene supplies CDR1 SGHRS and CDR2 YFSETQ. Per the publication, the time point label means: cells obtained before transplantation from donor or recipient. CD3+CD4+ and CD3+CD8+ populations were FACS-sorted from unstimulated pre-transplant donor and recipient cells taken from spleen or lymph nodes. This material consisted of unstimulated CD4+ T cells sorted from spleen or lymph node cells, taken before intestinal transplant. The rearrangement joined TRBV5-1 to TRBJ2-2; TRBD2 aligns with 7 central bases. This clonotype originated in a human donor who received an intestinal transplant. The nucleotides are TGCGCCAGCAGCTTGGGACTAGCAGTAGCCGGCGGGGAGCTGTTTTTT. This encodes CASSLGLAVAGGELFF. The full variable domain, completed from the reference TRBV5-1 and TRBJ2-2 proteins outside the CDR3, reads KAGVTQTPRYLIKTRGQQVTLSCSPISGHRSVSWYQQTPGQGLQFLFEYFSETQRNKGNFPGRFSGRQFSNSRSEMNVSTLELGDSALYLCASSLGLAVAGGELFFGEGSRLTVL.